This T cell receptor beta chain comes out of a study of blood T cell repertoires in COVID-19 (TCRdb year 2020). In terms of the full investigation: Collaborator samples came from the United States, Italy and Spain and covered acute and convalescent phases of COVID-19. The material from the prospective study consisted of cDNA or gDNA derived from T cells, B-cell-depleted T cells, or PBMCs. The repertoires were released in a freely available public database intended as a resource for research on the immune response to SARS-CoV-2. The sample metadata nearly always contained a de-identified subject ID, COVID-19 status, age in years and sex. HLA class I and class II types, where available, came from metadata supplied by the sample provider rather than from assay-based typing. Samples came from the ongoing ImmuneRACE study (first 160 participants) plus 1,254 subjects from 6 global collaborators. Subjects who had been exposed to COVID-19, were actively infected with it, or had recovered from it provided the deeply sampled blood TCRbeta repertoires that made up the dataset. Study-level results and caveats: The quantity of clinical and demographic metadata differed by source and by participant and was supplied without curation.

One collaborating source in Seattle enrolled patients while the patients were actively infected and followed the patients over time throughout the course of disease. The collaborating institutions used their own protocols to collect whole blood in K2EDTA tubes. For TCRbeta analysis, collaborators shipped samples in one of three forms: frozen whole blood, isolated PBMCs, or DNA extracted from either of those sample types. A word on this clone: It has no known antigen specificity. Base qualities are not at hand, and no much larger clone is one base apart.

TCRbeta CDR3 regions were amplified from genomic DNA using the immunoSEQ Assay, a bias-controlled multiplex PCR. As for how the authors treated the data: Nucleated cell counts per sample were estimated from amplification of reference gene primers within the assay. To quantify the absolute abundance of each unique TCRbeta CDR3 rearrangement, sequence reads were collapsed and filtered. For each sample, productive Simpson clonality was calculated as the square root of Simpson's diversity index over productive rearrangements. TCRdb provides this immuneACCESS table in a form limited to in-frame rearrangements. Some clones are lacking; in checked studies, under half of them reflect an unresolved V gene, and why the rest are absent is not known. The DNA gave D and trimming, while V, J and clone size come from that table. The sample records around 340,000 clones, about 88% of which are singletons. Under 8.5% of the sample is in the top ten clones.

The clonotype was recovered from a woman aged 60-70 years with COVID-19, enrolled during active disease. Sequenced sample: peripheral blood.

In nucleotides, the sequence is TGTGCCAGCAGCTCTCGGACAGGAAACAATGAAAAACTGTTTTTT. This yields the protein CASSSRTGNNEKLFF. The chain links TRBV7-9 with TRBJ1-4; 7 bases in the junction line up with TRBD1. For this chain, trimming is 4 bases at the V end and 5 bases at the J end, and the number of junction bases without a gene match is 7. The CDR3 covers 15 residues, taking in both the cysteine and the phenylalanine. The only DNA kept is the CDR3, 45 bases in frame from the first base. CDR1 and CDR2 are drawn from the germline V gene (reference sequence): SEHNR, FQNEAQ.